This T cell receptor (beta chain) emerged from a study of cytomegalovirus exposure and HLA in healthy donors. This PCR relied on a set of 60 Vbeta primers and 13 Jbeta primers. Assay used: immunoSEQ multiplex PCR; TCRdb lists only in-frame clones, some missing. The top ten hold 2.6% of the sample, which has about 110,000 clones, about 70% seen once. This clone was counted only a few times. The sequence was obtained from a man between 50 and 59 years old in good health and CMV-seropositive. Sequenced material: PBMCs.

The CDR3 bases are TGTGCCAGCAGCCGTGGGGGAAGGGGGTCCACCGGGGAGCTGTTTTTT. Its translation is CASSRGGRGSTGELFF. The chain is built from TRBV5-4 and TRBJ2-2, with D possibly TRBD1 on 6 matching bases. CDR1 is SGHNT, CDR2 YYREEE, per germline (reference sequence). Deletions cut 4 bases from V and 4 bases from J, with 17 bases between. This CDR3 has 16 amino acids.